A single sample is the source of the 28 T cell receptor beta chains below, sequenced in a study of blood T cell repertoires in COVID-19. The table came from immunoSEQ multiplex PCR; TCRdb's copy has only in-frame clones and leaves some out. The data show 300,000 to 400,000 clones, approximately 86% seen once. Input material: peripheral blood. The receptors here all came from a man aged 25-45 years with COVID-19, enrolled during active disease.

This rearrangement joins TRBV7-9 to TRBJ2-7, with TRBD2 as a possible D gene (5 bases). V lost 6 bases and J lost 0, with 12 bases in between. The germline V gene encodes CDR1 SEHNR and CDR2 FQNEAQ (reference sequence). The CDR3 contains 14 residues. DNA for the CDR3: TGTGCCAGCAGGGCCCCCGGGGACTCCTACGAGCAGTACTTC. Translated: CASRAPGDSYEQYF.

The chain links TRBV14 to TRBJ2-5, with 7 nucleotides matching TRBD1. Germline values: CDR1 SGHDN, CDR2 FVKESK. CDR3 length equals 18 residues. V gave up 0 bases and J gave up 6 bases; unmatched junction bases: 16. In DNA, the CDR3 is TGTGCCAGCAGCCAAGAAACCACCACTTCCGACAGGGTACAGACCCAGTACTTC. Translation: CASSQETTTSDRVQTQYF.

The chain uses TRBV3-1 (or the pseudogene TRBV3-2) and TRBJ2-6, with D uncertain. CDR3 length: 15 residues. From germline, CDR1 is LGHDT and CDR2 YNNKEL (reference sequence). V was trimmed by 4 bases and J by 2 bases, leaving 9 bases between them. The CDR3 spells CASSLRRPGANVLTF. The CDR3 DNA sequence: TGTGCCAGCAGCCTCCGCAGGCCTGGGGCCAACGTCCTGACTTTC.

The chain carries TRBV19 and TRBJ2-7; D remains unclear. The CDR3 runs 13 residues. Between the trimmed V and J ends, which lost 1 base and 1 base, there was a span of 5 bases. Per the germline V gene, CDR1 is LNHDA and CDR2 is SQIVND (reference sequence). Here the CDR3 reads CASSIGQSYEQYF. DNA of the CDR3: TGTGCCAGTAGTATAGGACAATCCTACGAGCAGTACTTC.

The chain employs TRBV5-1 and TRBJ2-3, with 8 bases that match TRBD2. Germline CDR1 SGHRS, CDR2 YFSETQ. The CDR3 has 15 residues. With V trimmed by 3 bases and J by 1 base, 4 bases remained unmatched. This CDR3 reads CASSWREARTDTQYF. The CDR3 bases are TGCGCCAGCAGCTGGCGGGAGGCACGCACAGATACGCAGTATTTT.

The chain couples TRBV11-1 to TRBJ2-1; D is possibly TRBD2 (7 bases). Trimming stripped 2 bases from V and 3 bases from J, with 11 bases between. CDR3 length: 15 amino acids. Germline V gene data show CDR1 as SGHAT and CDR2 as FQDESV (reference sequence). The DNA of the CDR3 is TGTGCCAGCAGCTTAATAGGGGGGGACTACAATGAGCAGTTCTTC. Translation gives CASSLIGGDYNEQFF.

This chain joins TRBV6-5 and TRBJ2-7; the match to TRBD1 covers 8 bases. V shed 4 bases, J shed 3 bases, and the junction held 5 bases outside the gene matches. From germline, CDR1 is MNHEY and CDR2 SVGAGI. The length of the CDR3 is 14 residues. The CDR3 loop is CASSFSGGLYEQYF. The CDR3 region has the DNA TGTGCCAGCAGTTTCTCAGGGGGCCTCTACGAGCAGTACTTC.

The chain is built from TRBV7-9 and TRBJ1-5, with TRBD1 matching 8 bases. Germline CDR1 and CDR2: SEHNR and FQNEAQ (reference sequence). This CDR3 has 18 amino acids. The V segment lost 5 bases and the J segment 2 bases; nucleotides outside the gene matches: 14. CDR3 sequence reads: CASSEGTGFVGGNQPQHF. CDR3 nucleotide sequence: TGTGCCAGCAGCGAGGGGACAGGCTTCGTTGGGGGCAATCAGCCCCAGCATTTT. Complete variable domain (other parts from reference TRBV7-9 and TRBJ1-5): DTGVSQNPRHKITKRGQNVTFRCDPISEHNRLYWYRQTLGQGPEFLTYFQNEAQLEKSRLLSDRFSAERPKGSFSTLEIQRTEQGDSAMYLCASSEGTGFVGGNQPQHFGDGTRLSIL.

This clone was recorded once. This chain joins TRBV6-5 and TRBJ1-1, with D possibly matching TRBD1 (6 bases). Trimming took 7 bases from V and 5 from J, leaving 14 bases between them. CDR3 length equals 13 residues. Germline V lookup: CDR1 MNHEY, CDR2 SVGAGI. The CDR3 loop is CASTIGGRTEAFF. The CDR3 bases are TGTGCCAGCACGATAGGGGGAAGGACTGAAGCTTTCTTT.

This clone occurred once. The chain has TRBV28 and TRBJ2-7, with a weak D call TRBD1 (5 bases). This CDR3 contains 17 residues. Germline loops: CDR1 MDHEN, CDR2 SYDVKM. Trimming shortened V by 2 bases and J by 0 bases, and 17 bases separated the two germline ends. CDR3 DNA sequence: TGTGCCAGCAGTTTAGGGTGGGGCCTTGAGAGCTCCTACGAGCAGTACTTC. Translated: CASSLGWGLESSYEQYF.

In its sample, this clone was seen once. The CDR3 spells CASSIRGGLGEAFF. CDR3 nucleotides: TGTGCCAGCAGCATACGGGGGGGTCTCGGTGAAGCTTTCTTT. The chain couples TRBV5-4 to TRBJ1-1; D may be TRBD1 (5 bases). Per the germline V gene, CDR1 is SGHNT and CDR2 is YYREEE (reference sequence). The CDR3 sequence is 14 residues long. Trimming shortened V by 4 bases and J by 7 bases, and 17 bases separated the two germline ends.

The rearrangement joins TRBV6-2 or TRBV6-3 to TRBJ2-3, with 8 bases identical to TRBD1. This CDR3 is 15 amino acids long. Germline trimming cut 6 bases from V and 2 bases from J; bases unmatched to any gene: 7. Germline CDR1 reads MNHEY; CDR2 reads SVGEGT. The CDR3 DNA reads TGTGCCAGCAGCGACCGGGACAGGAACACAGATACGCAGTATTTT. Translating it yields CASSDRDRNTDTQYF.

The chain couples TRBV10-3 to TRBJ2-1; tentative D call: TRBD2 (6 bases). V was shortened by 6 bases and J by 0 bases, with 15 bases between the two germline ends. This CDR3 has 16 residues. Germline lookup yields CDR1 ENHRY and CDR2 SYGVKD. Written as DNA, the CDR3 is TGTGCCATCAGCCCTTCTAGCGAAAACTCCTACAATGAGCAGTTCTTC. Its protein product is CAISPSSENSYNEQFF.

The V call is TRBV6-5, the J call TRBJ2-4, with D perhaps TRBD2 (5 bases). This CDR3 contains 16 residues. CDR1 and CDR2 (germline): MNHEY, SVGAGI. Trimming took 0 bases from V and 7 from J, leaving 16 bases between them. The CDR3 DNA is TGTGCCAGCAGTTACTCGAAAGGAGAGGGTGGGAACATTCAGTACTTC. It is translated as CASSYSKGEGGNIQYF.

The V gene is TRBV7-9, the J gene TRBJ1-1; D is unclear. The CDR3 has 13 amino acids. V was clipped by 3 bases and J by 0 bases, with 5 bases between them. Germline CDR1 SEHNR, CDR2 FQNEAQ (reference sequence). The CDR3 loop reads CASSFEMNTEAFF. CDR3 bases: TGTGCCAGCAGCTTTGAGATGAACACTGAAGCTTTCTTT.

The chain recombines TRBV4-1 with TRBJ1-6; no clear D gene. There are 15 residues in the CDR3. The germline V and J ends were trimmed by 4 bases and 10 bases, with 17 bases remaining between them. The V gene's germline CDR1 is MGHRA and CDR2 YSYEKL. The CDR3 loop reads CASSPPGTGKSPLHF. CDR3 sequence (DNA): TGCGCCAGCAGCCCCCCCGGAACGGGGAAATCACCCCTCCACTTT.

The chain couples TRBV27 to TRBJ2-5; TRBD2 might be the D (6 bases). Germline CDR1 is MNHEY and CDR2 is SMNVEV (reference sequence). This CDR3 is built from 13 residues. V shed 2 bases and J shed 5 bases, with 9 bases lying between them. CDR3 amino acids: CASSLRRGETQYF. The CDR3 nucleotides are TGTGCCAGCAGTTTAAGGAGGGGTGAGACCCAGTACTTC.

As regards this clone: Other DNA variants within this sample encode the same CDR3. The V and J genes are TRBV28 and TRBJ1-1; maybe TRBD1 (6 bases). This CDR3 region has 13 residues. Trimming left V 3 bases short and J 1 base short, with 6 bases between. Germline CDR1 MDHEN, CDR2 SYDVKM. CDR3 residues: CASSLGQNTEAFF. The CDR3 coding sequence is TGTGCCAGCAGTTTGGGACAGAACACTGAAGCTTTCTTT.

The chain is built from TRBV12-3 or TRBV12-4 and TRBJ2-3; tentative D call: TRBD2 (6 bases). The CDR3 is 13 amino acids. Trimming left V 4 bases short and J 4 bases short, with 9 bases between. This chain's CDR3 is CASSWAGPDTQYF. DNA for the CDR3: TGTGCCAGCAGTTGGGCGGGGCCAGATACGCAGTATTTT.

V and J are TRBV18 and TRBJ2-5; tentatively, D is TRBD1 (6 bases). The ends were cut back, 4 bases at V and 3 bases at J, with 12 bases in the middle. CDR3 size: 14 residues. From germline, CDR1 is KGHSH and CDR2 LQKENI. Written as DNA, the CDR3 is TGTGCCAGCTCACTCCCTCCAGGGGAAGAGACCCAGTACTTC. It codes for CASSLPPGEETQYF.

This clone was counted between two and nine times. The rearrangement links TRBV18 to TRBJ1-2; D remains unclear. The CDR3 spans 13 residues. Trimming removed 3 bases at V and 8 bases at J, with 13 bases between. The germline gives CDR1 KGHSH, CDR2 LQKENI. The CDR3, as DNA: TGTGCCAGCTCACCTAACGGGGTGGGAGGCTACACCTTC. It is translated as CASSPNGVGGYTF. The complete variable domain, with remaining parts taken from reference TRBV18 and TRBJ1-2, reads NAGVMQNPRHLVRRRGQEARLRCSPMKGHSHVYWYRQLPEEGLKFMVYLQKENIIDESGMPKERFSAEFPKEGPSILRIQQVVRGDSAAYFCASSPNGVGGYTFGSGTRLTVV.

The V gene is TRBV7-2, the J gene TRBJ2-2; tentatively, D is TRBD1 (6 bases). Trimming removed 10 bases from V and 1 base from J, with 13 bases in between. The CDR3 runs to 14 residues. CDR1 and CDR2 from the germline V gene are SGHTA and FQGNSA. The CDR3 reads CATGWGQNTGELFF. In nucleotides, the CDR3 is TGTGCCACGGGGTGGGGGCAGAACACCGGGGAGCTGTTTTTT. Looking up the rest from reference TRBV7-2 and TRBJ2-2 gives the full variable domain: GAGVSQSPSNKVTEKGKDVELRCDPISGHTALYWYRQSLGQGLEFLIYFQGNSAPDKSGLPSDRFSAERTGGSVSTLTIQRTQQEDSAVYLCATGWGQNTGELFFGEGSRLTVL.

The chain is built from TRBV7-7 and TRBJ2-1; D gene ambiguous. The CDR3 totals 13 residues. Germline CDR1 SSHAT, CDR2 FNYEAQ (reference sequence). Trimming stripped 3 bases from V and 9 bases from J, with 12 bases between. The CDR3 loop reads CASSFAGTAEQFF. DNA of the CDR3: TGTGCCAGCAGCTTTGCAGGCACGGCTGAGCAGTTCTTC.

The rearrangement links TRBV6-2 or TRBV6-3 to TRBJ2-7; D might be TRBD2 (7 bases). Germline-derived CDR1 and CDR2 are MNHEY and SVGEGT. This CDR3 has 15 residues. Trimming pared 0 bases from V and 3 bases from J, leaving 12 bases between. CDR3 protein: CASSYSPGGHYEQYF. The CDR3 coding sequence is TGTGCCAGCAGTTACTCGCCGGGGGGCCACTACGAGCAGTACTTC.

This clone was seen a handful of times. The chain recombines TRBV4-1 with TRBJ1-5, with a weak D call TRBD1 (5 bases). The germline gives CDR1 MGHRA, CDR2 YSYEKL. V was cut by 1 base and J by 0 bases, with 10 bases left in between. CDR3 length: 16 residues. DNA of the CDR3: TGCGCCAGCAGCCAAGCCGGCAGGGATAGCAATCAGCCCCAGCATTTT. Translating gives CASSQAGRDSNQPQHF.

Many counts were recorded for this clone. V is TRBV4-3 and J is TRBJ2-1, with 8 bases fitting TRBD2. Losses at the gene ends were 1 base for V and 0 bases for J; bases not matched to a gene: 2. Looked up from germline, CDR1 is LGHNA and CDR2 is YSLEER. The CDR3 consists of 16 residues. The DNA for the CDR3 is TGCGCCAGCAGCCAAGGAGGGACTAGCTCCTACAATGAGCAGTTCTTC. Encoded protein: CASSQGGTSSYNEQFF.

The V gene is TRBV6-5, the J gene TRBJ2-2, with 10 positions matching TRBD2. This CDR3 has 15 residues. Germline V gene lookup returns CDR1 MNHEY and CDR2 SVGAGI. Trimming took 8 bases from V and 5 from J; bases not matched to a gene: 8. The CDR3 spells CASGSGGAVTGELFF. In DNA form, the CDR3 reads TGTGCCAGCGGGAGCGGGGGGGCGGTGACCGGGGAGCTGTTTTTT.

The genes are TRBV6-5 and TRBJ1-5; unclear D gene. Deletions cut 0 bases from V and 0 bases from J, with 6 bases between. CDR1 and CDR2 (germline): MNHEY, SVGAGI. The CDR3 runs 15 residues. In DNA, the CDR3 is TGTGCCAGCAGTTACTCGAAGAGTAGCAATCAGCCCCAGCATTTT. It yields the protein CASSYSKSSNQPQHF.